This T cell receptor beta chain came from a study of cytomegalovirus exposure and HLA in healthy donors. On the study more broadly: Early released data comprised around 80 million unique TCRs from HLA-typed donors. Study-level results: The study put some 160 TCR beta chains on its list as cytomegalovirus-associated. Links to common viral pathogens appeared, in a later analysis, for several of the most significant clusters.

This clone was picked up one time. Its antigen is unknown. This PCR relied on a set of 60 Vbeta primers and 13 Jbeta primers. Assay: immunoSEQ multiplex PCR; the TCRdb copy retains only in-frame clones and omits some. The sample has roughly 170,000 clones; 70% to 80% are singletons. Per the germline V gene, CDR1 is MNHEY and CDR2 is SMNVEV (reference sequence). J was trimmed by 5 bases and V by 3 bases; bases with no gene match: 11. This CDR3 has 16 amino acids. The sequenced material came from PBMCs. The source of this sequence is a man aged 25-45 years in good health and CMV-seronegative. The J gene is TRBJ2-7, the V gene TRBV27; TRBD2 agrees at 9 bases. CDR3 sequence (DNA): TGTGCCAGCAGTTTGGGCGGGGGGGGTATGGTAGACGAGCAGTACTTC. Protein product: CASSLGGGGMVDEQYF.